Listed here are 27 T cell receptor beta chains from one sample, sequenced in a study of CD8 T cells in ankylosing spondylitis. Study findings and constraints: Among TCR beta sequences, a motif of roughly 8 highly homologous variants appeared characteristic of ankylosing spondylitis blood.

TCRdb re-derived calls from the 5' RACE reads in MiXCR, one entry per CDR3 protein. The sample lists about 340,000 distinct CDR3 sequences; approximately 8.2% were seen once. For these receptors, no antigen is known. The material sequenced was blood, either unsorted or a sorted T cell fraction (not recorded which). The source is a male donor with ankylosing spondylitis.

This clonotype occurred many times. The chain joins TRBV12-3 or TRBV12-4 to TRBJ1-1; D gene unclear. V gave up 1 base and J gave up 3 bases, with 12 bases separating them. The CDR3 is made up of 15 amino acids. The CDR3 DNA reads as TGTGCCAGCAGTTTAGATACGGGTCACGACACTGAAGCTTTCTTT. It translates to CASSLDTGHDTEAFF.

The chain joins TRBV12-3 or TRBV12-4 to TRBJ2-7; 13 bases agree with TRBD2. The CDR3 is 15 amino acids. V was clipped by 6 bases and J by 1 base; unmatched bases: 3. The CDR3 region is CASRSGLAGSYEQYF. CDR3 sequence (DNA): TGTGCCAGCAGGTCGGGACTAGCGGGATCCTACGAGCAGTACTTC.

This chain uses TRBV24-1 with TRBJ1-1; 7 positions match TRBD1. Germline values: CDR1 KGHDR, CDR2 SFDVKD. The CDR3 totals 14 residues. V was clipped by 7 bases and J by 2 bases; unmatched bases: 6. The CDR3 nucleotides read TGTGCCACCAGCCCCGGACAGGCTAACACTGAAGCTTTCTTT. This encodes CATSPGQANTEAFF.

In its sample, this clonotype was seen many times. The chain couples TRBV20-1 to TRBJ1-1; D is possibly TRBD1 (5 bases). Germline CDR1 DFQATT, CDR2 SNEGSKA (reference sequence). The V end lost 6 bases, the J end lost 3 bases, and 11 bases lay between the germline ends. The CDR3 length is 12 residues. This chain's CDR3 is CSAPRGDTEAFF. CDR3 sequence (DNA): TGCAGTGCGCCTAGAGGGGACACTGAAGCTTTCTTT.

This clonotype was recorded many times. The chain joins TRBV10-3 to TRBJ1-2; D unresolved. The germline V gene has CDR1 ENHRY and CDR2 SYGVKD. V lost 10 bases and J lost 2, with 14 bases in between. There are 13 residues in the CDR3. The CDR3 here is CATHSGLNYGYTF. CDR3 coding DNA: TGTGCCACCCACTCCGGACTGAACTATGGCTACACCTTC.

V and J are TRBV20-1 and TRBJ2-5; D is ambiguous. Germline values: CDR1 DFQATT, CDR2 SNEGSKA (reference sequence). The CDR3 is 12 amino acids. V was trimmed by 1 base and J by 5 bases, leaving 8 bases between them. The CDR3 spells CSARGVAETQYF. The CDR3 nucleotides are TGCAGTGCTAGAGGGGTAGCCGAGACCCAGTACTTC.

This clonotype came up many times. The V and J genes are TRBV29-1 and TRBJ2-3; 8 nucleotides match TRBD2. CDR3 length equals 12 residues. J was trimmed by 5 bases and V by 4 bases; bases with no gene match: 2. Looked up from germline, CDR1 is SQVTM and CDR2 is ANQGSEA. CDR3 residues: CSVAGGGDTQYF. The CDR3 DNA reads as TGCAGCGTTGCCGGGGGGGGAGATACGCAGTATTTT.

There are many counts of this clonotype. This rearrangement joins TRBV12-3 or TRBV12-4 to TRBJ2-7; the match to TRBD1 covers 7 bases. The trim removed 3 bases at V and 2 bases at J, leaving 7 bases unmatched. The CDR3 extends over 15 amino acids. CDR3 sequence: CASSFSGTAAYEQYF. Here the CDR3 DNA reads TGTGCCAGCAGTTTTTCAGGGACAGCAGCCTACGAGCAGTACTTC.

This chain joins TRBV24-1 and TRBJ1-5; D not certain. This CDR3 contains 13 residues. The V end was cut by 5 bases, the J end by 4 bases, with 8 bases between. Germline CDR1 is KGHDR and CDR2 is SFDVKD. The CDR3 sequence is CATSGGLNQPQHF. CDR3 nucleotide sequence: TGTGCCACCAGTGGTGGGCTTAATCAGCCCCAGCATTTT.

The gene calls are TRBV18 and TRBJ2-7; D possibly corresponds to TRBD1 (5 bases). This CDR3 spans 14 amino acids. In germline, CDR1 is KGHSH, CDR2 LQKENI. Trimming pared 7 bases from V and 6 bases from J, leaving 19 bases between. CDR3 nucleotides: TGTGCCAGCTGGGGCCCAGGTACTATTCGCGAGCAGTACTTC. Translated, it gives CASWGPGTIREQYF.

The CDR3 DNA is TGTGCCAGCAGCCAAGAGGGACATCGCACAGATACGCAGTATTTT. Translating gives CASSQEGHRTDTQYF. The genes are TRBV3-1 and TRBJ2-3, with a weak D call TRBD1 (6 bases). V shed 0 bases and J shed 1 base, with 8 bases lying between them. This CDR3 contains 15 residues. CDR1 is LGHDT and CDR2 is YNNKEL in the germline V gene (reference sequence).

The V gene is TRBV30, the J gene TRBJ2-4, with TRBD1 matching over 8 bases. Per the germline V gene, CDR1 is GTSNPN and CDR2 is SVGIG (reference sequence). This CDR3 has 11 residues. V dropped 8 bases and J dropped 7; count of bases not matched to a gene: 4. CDR3: CASGQGNIQYF. The CDR3, as DNA: TGTGCCAGCGGACAGGGCAACATTCAGTACTTC.

This clonotype was seen many times. This chain connects TRBV29-1 to TRBJ1-4, with D uncertain. Per germline, CDR1 SQVTM and CDR2 ANQGSEA. The V end lost 3 bases, the J end lost 8 bases, and 19 bases lay between the germline ends. This CDR3 spans 15 amino acids. CDR3 nucleotide sequence: TGCAGCGTTGAGTCCCCCAGGCCAGTAGAGGAAAAACTGTTTTTT. Translated: CSVESPRPVEEKLFF.

The table lists this clonotype with a few counts. The CDR3 coding sequence is TGTGCCAGCAGGAACCTTTCAAATGAGCAGTTCTTC. Amino acids: CASRNLSNEQFF. This chain connects TRBV12-3 or TRBV12-4 to TRBJ2-1; D uncertain. The CDR3 length is 12 residues. The V gene lost 6 bases and the J gene lost 7 bases, with 10 bases spanning the gap.

This clonotype was seen only a few times. CDR3 loop: CASSPASENQPQHF. In nucleotides, the CDR3 is TGTGCCAGCTCACCAGCCAGCGAGAATCAGCCCCAGCATTTT. The V and J genes are TRBV18 and TRBJ1-5, with D uncertain. CDR3 size: 14 residues. The germline V gene encodes CDR1 KGHSH and CDR2 LQKENI. Trimming pared 2 bases from V and 4 bases from J, leaving 9 bases between.

This clonotype was found a few times. V and J are TRBV2 and TRBJ2-2; the D call may be TRBD1 or TRBD2 (6 bases each). CDR3 length equals 15 residues. From germline, CDR1 is SNHLY and CDR2 FYNNEI. V gave up 4 bases and J gave up 5 bases, with 14 bases separating them. Here the CDR3 reads CASSGWVGGTGELFF. DNA for the CDR3: TGTGCCAGCAGTGGCTGGGTAGGGGGGACCGGGGAGCTGTTTTTT.

J is TRBJ2-7 and V is TRBV30, with D tentatively TRBD2 (5 bases). The V end was cut by 0 bases, the J end by 2 bases, with 11 bases between. The CDR3 length is 14 residues. Germline CDR1 and CDR2: GTSNPN and SVGIG (reference sequence). CDR3 amino acids: CAWSVGVPTYEQYF. CDR3 sequence (DNA): TGTGCCTGGAGTGTCGGGGTTCCAACCTACGAGCAGTACTTC.

As regards this clonotype: It may be a read error: a sequence one base away is much more abundant. The chain uses TRBV24-1 and TRBJ2-1; D unresolved. CDR1 KGHDR and CDR2 SFDVKD come from the germline V gene. The CDR3 has 11 amino acids. The V end was cut by 10 bases, the J end by 5 bases, with 8 bases between. The CDR3 DNA follows: TGTGCCACGAAAGAAAACAATGAGCAGTTCTTC. Its translation is CATKENNEQFF.

This clonotype was counted at least ten times. The rearrangement links TRBV6-2 or TRBV6-3 to TRBJ2-7; the D is unclear. In germline, CDR1 is MNHEY, CDR2 SVGEGT. V was trimmed by 6 bases and J by 5 bases, leaving 8 bases between them. CDR3 length: 11 residues. This CDR3 is CASSQGHEQYF. DNA of the CDR3: TGTGCCAGCAGCCAAGGCCACGAGCAGTACTTC.

J is TRBJ2-7 and V is TRBV5-1; 14 positions match TRBD2. The V segment lost 2 bases and the J segment 0 bases; nucleotides outside the gene matches: 7. CDR1 is SGHRS, CDR2 YFSETQ, per germline. The CDR3 is made up of 18 amino acids. CDR3: CASSFTTSGRVSSYEQYF. CDR3 in DNA: TGCGCCAGCAGCTTCACGACTAGCGGGAGGGTAAGCTCCTACGAGCAGTACTTC.

This clonotype was seen at least ten times. The chain joins TRBV10-3 to TRBJ1-5; perhaps TRBD1 as D (5 bases). The CDR3 has 13 amino acids. V was pared by 11 bases and J by 6 bases, with 17 bases between. From germline, CDR1 is ENHRY and CDR2 SYGVKD. The CDR3 DNA sequence: TGTGCCTCATGGGCGGGGGAAGGTCAGCCCCAGCATTTT. Translating it yields CASWAGEGQPQHF.

This clonotype was recorded at least ten times. This chain joins TRBV5-5 and TRBJ1-3; no definite D call. Trimming took off 1 base at V and 4 bases at J, with 9 bases between the two ends. Germline CDR1 and CDR2: SGHKS and YYEKEE (reference sequence). The CDR3 totals 14 residues. The CDR3: CASSLLLSGNTIYF. DNA for the CDR3: TGTGCCAGCAGCTTGTTACTTTCAGGAAACACCATATATTTT.

This clonotype showed up many times. This rearrangement joins TRBV5-1 to TRBJ2-3; D is unresolved. This CDR3 spans 15 amino acids. Germline lookup yields CDR1 SGHRS and CDR2 YFSETQ. Trimming removed 2 bases at V and 4 bases at J, with 14 bases between. The CDR3: CASSFVRPSSDTQYF. The CDR3 nucleotides are TGCGCCAGCAGCTTCGTGAGACCTTCTTCAGATACGCAGTATTTT.

The chain couples TRBV4-1 to TRBJ2-6, with TRBD1 as a possible D gene (7 bases). The CDR3 loop spans 18 amino acids. Trimming stripped 1 base from V and 0 bases from J, with 13 bases between. In germline, CDR1 is MGHRA, CDR2 YSYEKL. CDR3 in amino acids: CASSQAGGGVSGANVLTF. As DNA, the CDR3 is TGCGCCAGCAGCCAAGCAGGGGGAGGAGTCTCTGGGGCCAACGTCCTGACTTTC.

This clonotype showed up many times. This sequence joins TRBV7-2 and TRBJ2-3; TRBD2 might be the D (6 bases). The V gene's germline CDR1 is SGHTA and CDR2 FQGNSA. Trimming stripped 1 base from V and 5 bases from J, with 13 bases between. The CDR3 totals 15 residues. Here the CDR3 DNA reads TGTGCCAGCAGCTTAGGGTCGGGAGTAGGAGATACGCAGTATTTT. Encoded protein: CASSLGSGVGDTQYF.

This chain uses TRBV24-1 with TRBJ2-1; unclear D gene. Per germline, CDR1 KGHDR and CDR2 SFDVKD. The CDR3 is 16 amino acids. V was cut by 1 base and J by 0 bases, with 9 bases left in between. This chain's CDR3 is CATSDLARSSYNEQFF. The CDR3 DNA follows: TGTGCCACCAGTGATTTAGCTCGAAGCTCCTACAATGAGCAGTTCTTC.

This clonotype was counted many times. V gene TRBV7-6 combines with J gene TRBJ2-3; 10 bases match TRBD2. CDR1 and CDR2 from the germline V gene are SGHVS and FNYEAQ. The V gene end was trimmed by 1 base and the J gene end by 3 bases; junction bases not matched to a gene: 7. CDR3 length: 17 residues. The DNA of the CDR3 is TGTGCCAGCAGCTTAGACCCTAGCGGGAGTGGGACAGATACGCAGTATTTT. It yields the protein CASSLDPSGSGTDTQYF.